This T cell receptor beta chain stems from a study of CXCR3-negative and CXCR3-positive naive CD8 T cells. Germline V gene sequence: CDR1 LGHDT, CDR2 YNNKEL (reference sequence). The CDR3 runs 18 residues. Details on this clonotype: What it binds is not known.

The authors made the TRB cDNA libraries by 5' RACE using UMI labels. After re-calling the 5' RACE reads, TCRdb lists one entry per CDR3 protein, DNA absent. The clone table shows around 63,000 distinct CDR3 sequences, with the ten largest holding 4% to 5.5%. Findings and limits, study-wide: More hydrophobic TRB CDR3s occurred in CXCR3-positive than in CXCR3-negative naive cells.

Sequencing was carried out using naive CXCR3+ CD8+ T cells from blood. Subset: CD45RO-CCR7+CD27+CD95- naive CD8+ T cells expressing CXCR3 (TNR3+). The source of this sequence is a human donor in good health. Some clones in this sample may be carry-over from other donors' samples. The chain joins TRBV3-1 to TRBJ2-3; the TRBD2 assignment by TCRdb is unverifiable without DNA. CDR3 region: CASSHMSDLGGNTDTQYF.